This T cell receptor (beta chain) was sequenced in a study of blood T cell repertoires in COVID-19. V was shortened by 0 bases and J by 5 bases, with 11 bases between the two germline ends. This CDR3 has 15 residues. Germline lookup yields CDR1 SGHRS and CDR2 YFSETQ. Per the study methods: Estimation of nucleated cell counts relied on the amplification of reference gene primers. Some clones are missing from TCRdb's copy, which holds only in-frame ones; the method was immunoSEQ multiplex PCR. V, J and clone size were drawn from that table, and D and trimming were deduced from the DNA. The top ten hold 8.5% to 14% of the sample, which has almost 300,000 clones, roughly 91% seen once. Recruited during active infection, patients (from Seattle) were subsequently followed longitudinally.

The V and J genes are TRBV5-1 and TRBJ1-4; maybe TRBD1 (6 bases). Specimen: peripheral blood. This clonotype was obtained from a woman aged 25 to 45 with COVID-19, enrolled during active disease. CDR3 region: CASSLDRQENEKLFF. The CDR3 DNA reads TGCGCCAGCAGCTTGGACCGACAGGAAAATGAAAAACTGTTTTTT.